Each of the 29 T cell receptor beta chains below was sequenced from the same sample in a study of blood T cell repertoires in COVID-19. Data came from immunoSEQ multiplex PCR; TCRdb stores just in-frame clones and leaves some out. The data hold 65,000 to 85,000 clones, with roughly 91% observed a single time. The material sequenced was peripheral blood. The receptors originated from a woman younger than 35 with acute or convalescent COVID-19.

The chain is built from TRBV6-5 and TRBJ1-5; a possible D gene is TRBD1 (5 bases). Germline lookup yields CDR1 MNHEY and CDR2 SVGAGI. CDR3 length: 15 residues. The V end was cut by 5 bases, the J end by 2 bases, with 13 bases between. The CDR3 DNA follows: TGTGCCAGCAGTCCCGAAACAGGAGGCAATCAGCCCCAGCATTTT. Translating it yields CASSPETGGNQPQHF.

The CDR3 region has the DNA TGTGCCAGCAGCTTACGGGGTGGGAGGGAAGCTTTCTTT. It is translated as CASSLRGGREAFF. The rearrangement uses TRBV7-6 and TRBJ1-1; D is ambiguous. The CDR3 is 13 residues long. CDR1 is SGHVS and CDR2 is FNYEAQ in the germline V gene. Trimming took 2 bases from V and 8 from J, leaving 12 bases between them.

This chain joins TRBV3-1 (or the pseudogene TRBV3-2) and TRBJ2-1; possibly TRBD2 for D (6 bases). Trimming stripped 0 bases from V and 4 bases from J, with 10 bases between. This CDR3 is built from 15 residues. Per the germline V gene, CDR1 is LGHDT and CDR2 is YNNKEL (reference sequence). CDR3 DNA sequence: TGTGCCAGCAGCCAAGATCGGGACTTATACAATGAGCAGTTCTTC. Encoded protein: CASSQDRDLYNEQFF.

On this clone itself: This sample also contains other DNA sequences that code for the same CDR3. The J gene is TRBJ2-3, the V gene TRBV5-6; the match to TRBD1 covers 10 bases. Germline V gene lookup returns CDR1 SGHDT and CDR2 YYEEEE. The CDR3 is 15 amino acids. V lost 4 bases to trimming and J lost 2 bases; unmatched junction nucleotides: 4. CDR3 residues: CASSRDRGITDTQYF. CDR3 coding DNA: TGTGCCAGCAGCAGGGACAGGGGAATCACAGATACGCAGTATTTT.

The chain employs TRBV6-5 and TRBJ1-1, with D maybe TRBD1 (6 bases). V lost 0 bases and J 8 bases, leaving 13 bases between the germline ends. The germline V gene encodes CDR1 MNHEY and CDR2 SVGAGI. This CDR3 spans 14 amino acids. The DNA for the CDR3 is TGTGCCAGCAGTTACTCGAGACAGGCCCGGGAAGCTTTCTTT. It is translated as CASSYSRQAREAFF.

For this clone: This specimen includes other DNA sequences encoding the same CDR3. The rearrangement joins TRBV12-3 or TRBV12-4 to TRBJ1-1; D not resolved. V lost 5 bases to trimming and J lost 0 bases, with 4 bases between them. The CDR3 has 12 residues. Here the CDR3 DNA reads TGTGCCAGCAGTCGAGTGAACACTGAAGCTTTCTTT. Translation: CASSRVNTEAFF.

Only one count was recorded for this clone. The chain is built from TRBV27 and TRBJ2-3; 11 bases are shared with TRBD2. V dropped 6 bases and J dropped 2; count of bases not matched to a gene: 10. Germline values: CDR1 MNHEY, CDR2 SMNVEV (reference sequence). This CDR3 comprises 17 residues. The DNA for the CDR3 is TGTGCCAGCAGAGAAGCCGGGACTAGCGGTATCACAGATACGCAGTATTTT. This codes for CASREAGTSGITDTQYF.

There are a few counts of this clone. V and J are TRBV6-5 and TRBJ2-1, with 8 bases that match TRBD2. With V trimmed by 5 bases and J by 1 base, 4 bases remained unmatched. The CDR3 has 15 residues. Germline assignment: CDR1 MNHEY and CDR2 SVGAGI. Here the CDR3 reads CASSPSGSSYNEQFF. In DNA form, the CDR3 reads TGTGCCAGCAGTCCAAGCGGGAGTTCCTACAATGAGCAGTTCTTC.

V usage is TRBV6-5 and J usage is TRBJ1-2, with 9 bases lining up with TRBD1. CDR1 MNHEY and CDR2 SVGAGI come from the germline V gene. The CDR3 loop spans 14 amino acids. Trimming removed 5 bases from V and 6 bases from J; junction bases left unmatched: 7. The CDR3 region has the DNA TGTGCCAGCAGTAAACAGGGGGCTTTTCATGGCTACACCTTC. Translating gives CASSKQGAFHGYTF.

The CDR3 nucleotides are TGTGCCAGCAGAGGGACAGCGCTACTCACCGGGGAGCTGTTTTTT. Protein product: CASRGTALLTGELFF. The chain links TRBV6-5 to TRBJ2-2; 7 bases fit TRBD1. The CDR3 extends over 15 amino acids. Germline CDR1 MNHEY, CDR2 SVGAGI. The ends lost 6 bases at V and 4 bases at J; junction bases unmatched: 8.

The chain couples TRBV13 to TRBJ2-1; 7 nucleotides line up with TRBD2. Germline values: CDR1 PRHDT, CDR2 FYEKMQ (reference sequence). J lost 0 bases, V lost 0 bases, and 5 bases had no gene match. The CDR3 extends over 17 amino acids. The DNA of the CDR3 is TGTGCCAGCAGCTTAGGACGAGCGGGGAGCTCCTACAATGAGCAGTTCTTC. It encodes CASSLGRAGSSYNEQFF.

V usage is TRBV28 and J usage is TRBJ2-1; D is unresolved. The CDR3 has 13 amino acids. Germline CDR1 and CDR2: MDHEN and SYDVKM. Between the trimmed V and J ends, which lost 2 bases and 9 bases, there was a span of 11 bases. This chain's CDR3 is CASSLLDPGEQFF. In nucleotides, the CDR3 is TGTGCCAGCAGTTTACTAGATCCGGGTGAGCAGTTCTTC. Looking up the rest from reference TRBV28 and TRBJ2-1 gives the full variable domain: DVKVTQSSRYLVKRTGEKVFLECVQDMDHENMFWYRQDPGLGLRLIYFSYDVKMKEKGDIPEGYSVSREKKERFSLILESASTNQTSMYLCASSLLDPGEQFFGPGTRLTVL.

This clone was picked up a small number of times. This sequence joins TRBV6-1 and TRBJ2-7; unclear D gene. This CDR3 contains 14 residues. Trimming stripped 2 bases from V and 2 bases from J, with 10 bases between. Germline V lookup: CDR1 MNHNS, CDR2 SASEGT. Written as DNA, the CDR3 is TGTGCCAGCAGTGAACTTGGCGGAACCTACGAGCAGTACTTC. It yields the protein CASSELGGTYEQYF.

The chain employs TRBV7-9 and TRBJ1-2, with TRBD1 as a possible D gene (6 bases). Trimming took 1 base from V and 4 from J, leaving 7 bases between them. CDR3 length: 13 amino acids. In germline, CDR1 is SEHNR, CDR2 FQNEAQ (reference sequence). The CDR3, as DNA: TGTGCCAGCAGCTTAGACAGGGCCTATGGCTACACCTTC. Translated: CASSLDRAYGYTF.

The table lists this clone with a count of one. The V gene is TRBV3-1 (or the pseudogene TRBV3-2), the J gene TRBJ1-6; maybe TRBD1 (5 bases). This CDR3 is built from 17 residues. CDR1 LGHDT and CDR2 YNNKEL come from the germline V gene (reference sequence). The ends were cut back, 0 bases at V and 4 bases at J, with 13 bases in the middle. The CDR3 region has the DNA TGTGCCAGCAGCCAAGAAAGACAGCCTTCATATAATTCACCCCTCCACTTT. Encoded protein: CASSQERQPSYNSPLHF.

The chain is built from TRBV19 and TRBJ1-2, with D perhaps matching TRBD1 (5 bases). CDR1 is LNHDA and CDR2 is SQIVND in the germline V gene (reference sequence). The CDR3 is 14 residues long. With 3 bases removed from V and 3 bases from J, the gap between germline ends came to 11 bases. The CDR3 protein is CASSMFDSYYGYTF. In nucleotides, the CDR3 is TGTGCCAGTAGTATGTTTGACAGCTACTATGGCTACACCTTC. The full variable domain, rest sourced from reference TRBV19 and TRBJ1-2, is DGGITQSPKYLFRKEGQNVTLSCEQNLNHDAMYWYRQDPGQGLRLIYYSQIVNDFQKGDIAEGYSVSREKKESFPLTVTSAQKNPTAFYLCASSMFDSYYGYTFGSGTRLTVV.

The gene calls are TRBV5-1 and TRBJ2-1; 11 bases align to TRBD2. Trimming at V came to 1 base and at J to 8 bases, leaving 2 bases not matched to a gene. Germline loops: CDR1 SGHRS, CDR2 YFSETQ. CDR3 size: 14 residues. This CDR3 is CASSLTSGSHEQFF. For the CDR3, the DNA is TGCGCCAGCAGCTTGACTAGCGGGAGCCATGAGCAGTTCTTC.

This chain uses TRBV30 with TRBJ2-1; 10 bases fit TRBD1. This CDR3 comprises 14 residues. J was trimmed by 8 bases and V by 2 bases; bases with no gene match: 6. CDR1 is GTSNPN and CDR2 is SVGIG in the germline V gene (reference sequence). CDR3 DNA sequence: TGTGCCTGGAGTTCTGGACAGGGGGTTGATGAGCAGTTCTTC. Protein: CAWSSGQGVDEQFF.

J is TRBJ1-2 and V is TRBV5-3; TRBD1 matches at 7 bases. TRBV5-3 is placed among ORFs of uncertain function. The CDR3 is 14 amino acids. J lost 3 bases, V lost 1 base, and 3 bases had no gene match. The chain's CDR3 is CARSLWDRYYGYTF. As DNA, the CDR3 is TGTGCCAGAAGCTTGTGGGACAGATACTATGGCTACACCTTC.

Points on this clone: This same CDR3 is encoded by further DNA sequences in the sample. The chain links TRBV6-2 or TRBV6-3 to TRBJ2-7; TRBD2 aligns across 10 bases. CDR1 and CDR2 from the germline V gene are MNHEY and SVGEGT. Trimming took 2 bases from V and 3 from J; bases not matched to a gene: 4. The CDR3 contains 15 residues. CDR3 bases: TGTGCCAGCAGTTACAGGACTAGCGGACTCTACGAGCAGTACTTC. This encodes CASSYRTSGLYEQYF.

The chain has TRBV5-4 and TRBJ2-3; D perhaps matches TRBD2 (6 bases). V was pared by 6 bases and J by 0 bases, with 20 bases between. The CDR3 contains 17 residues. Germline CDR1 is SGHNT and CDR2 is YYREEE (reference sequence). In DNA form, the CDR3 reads TGTGCCAGCACCAATGGTGGCGGGGAACCTAGCACAGATACGCAGTATTTT. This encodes CASTNGGGEPSTDTQYF. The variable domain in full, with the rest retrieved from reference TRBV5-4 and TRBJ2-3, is ETGVTQSPTHLIKTRGQQVTLRCSSQSGHNTVSWYQQALGQGPQFIFQYYREEENGRGNFPPRFSGLQFPNYSSELNVNALELDDSALYLCASTNGGGEPSTDTQYFGPGTRLTVL.

The CDR3 is CASSFAAVKTTYEQYF. The CDR3 nucleotides are TGTGCCAGCAGTTTCGCCGCTGTGAAGACAACCTACGAGCAGTACTTC. The V gene is TRBV6-2 or TRBV6-3, the J gene TRBJ2-7; no clear D. Trimming took off 4 bases at V and 2 bases at J, with 18 bases between the two ends. The CDR3 is 16 amino acids. In germline, CDR1 is MNHEY, CDR2 SVGEGT.

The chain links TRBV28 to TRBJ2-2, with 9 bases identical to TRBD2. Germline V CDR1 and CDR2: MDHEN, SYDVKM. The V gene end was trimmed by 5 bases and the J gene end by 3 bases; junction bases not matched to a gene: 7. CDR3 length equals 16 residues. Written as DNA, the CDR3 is TGTGCCAGCAGTATTACGGGACTAGCCGACACCGGGGAGCTGTTTTTT. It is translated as CASSITGLADTGELFF.

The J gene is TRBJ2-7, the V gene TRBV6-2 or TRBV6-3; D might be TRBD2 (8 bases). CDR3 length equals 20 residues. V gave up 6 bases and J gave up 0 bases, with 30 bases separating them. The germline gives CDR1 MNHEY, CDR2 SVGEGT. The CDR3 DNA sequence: TGTGCCAGCAGCAAAACAGCGACAGGGCGAGGCGGGAGGAACTCCTACGAGCAGTACTTC. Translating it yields CASSKTATGRGGRNSYEQYF.

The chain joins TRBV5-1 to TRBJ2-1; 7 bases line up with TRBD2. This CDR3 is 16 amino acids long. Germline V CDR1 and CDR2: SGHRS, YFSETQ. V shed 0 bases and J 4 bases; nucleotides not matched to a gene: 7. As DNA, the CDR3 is TGCGCCAGCAGCTTGGTATCCCCCGGGGGGTACAATGAGCAGTTCTTC. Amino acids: CASSLVSPGGYNEQFF.

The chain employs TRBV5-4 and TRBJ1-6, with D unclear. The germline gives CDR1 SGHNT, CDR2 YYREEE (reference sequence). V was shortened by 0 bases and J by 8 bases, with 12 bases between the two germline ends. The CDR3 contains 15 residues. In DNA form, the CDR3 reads TGTGCCAGCAGCTTGGCCGGAGTCGTCGATTCACCCCTCCACTTT. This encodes CASSLAGVVDSPLHF.

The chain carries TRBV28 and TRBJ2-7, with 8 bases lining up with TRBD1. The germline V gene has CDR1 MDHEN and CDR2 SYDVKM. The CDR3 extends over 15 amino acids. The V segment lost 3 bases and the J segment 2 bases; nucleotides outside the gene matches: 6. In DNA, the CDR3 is TGTGCCAGCAGTTTCTGGGGGACAGGACCCTACGAGCAGTACTTC. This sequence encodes CASSFWGTGPYEQYF.

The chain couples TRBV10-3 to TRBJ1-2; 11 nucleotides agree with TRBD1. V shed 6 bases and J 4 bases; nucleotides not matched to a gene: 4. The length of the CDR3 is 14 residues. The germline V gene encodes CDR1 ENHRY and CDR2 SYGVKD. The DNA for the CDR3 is TGTGCCATCAGAGGCGGGACAGGGGGCTATGGCTACACCTTC. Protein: CAIRGGTGGYGYTF.

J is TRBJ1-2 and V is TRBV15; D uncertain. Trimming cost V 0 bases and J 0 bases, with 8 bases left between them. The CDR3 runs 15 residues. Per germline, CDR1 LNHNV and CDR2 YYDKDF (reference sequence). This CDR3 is CATSRDRRTNYGYTF. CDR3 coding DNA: TGTGCCACCAGCAGAGATAGGCGGACTAACTATGGCTACACCTTC. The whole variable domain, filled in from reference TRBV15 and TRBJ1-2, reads DAMVIQNPRYQVTQFGKPVTLSCSQTLNHNVMYWYQQKSSQAPKLLFHYYDKDFNNEADTPDNFQSRRPNTSFCFLDIRSPGLGDTAMYLCATSRDRRTNYGYTFGSGTRLTVV.